A selection of T cell receptor beta chains follows, all from one sample in a study of cytomegalovirus exposure and HLA in healthy donors. Repertoires were generated with immunoSEQ multiplex PCR, while TCRdb's copy carries only in-frame clones and drops some. The sample includes 200,000 or so clones. The material sequenced was PBMCs. Receptors originate from a girl aged 2-10 years in good health and CMV-seropositive. Both conserved end residues are part of each CDR3. A D gene is named only where the DNA matches it firmly.

cdr3_length j_call d_call v_call cdr3_nt cdr3_aa
14 TRBJ2-7 NA TRBV11-2 TGTGCCAGCAGCTCGACGGGCAGGGGCCACGAGCAGTACTTC CASSSTGRGHEQYF
13 TRBJ2-5 NA TRBV2 TGTGCCAGCAGTGGTGGACAAACAGAGACCCAGTACTTC CASSGGQTETQYF
14 TRBJ2-1 NA TRBV4-2 TGTGCCAGCAGCCAAGATCTGGTGAGGAATGAGCAGTTCTTC CASSQDLVRNEQFF
11 TRBJ1-1 NA TRBV11-2 TGTGCCAGCAGCCCCGGGGGGGCAGCTTTCTTT CASSPGGAAFF
19 TRBJ1-4 NA TRBV29-1 TGCAGCGTTGCCATTATGGGACAAGAGGCCGACCGTTTTTATGAAAAACTGTTTTTT CSVAIMGQEADRFYEKLFF
15 TRBJ2-1 TRBD1 TRBV14 TGTGCCAGCAGCCATTGGACAGGGGGCTACAATGAGCAGTTCTTC CASSHWTGGYNEQFF
14 TRBJ1-2 NA TRBV28 TGTGCCAGCAGTTTATGGGGAGCTAACTATGGCTACACCTTC CASSLWGANYGYTF
13 TRBJ2-7 NA TRBV6-1 TGTGCCAGCAGTGAAAGGGGGGGCTACGAGCAGTACTTC CASSERGGYEQYF
13 TRBJ1-3 NA TRBV29-1 TGCAGCGTTGAACTACTAGGGGGAAACACCATATATTTT CSVELLGGNTIYF
13 TRBJ2-7 NA TRBV4-1 TGCGCCAGCAGCCAAGTTGAGCAATACGAGCAGTACTTC CASSQVEQYEQYF
15 TRBJ2-1 TRBD1 TRBV4-2 TGTGCCAGCAGCGGGGGACAGGGGATTTACAATGAGCAGTTCTTC CASSGGQGIYNEQFF
14 TRBJ2-6 NA TRBV7-7 TGTGCCAGCAGCTTTAACTCTGGGGCCAACGTCCTGACTTTC CASSFNSGANVLTF
15 TRBJ2-7 TRBD2 TRBV5-5 TGTGCCAGCAGCCTCTCCCAAAGCGGGACCTACGAGCAGTACTTC CASSLSQSGTYEQYF
12 TRBJ2-5 NA TRBV6-1 TGTGCCAGTTTAACAGGGAAAGAGACCCAGTACTTC CASLTGKETQYF
15 TRBJ1-2 TRBD1 TRBV5-1 TGCGCCAGCAGCAGAGGGACAGGGCAAGGGTATGGCTACACCTTC CASSRGTGQGYGYTF
14 TRBJ2-1 TRBD2 TRBV19 TGTGCCAGTAAGCGGGACTACGGATACAATGAGCAGTTCTTC CASKRDYGYNEQFF
13 TRBJ1-2 NA TRBV6-5 TGTGCCAGCAGTTACAGGGGTCCCTATGGCTACACCTTC CASSYRGPYGYTF
15 TRBJ1-4 TRBD1 TRBV5-1 TGCGCCAGCAGCCCCGGTACAGGGGGTAATGAAAAACTGTTTTTT CASSPGTGGNEKLFF
17 TRBJ2-1 TRBD2 TRBV7-2 TGTGCCAGCAGCTTCCCTATAGCGGGTCACTCCTACAATGAGCAGTTCTTC CASSFPIAGHSYNEQFF
12 TRBJ2-7 NA TRBV7-2 TGTGCCAGCAGCTTAGCCCGCTACGAGCAGTACTTC CASSLARYEQYF
13 TRBJ2-2 NA TRBV27 TGTGCCAGCAGTCTGTACCCTAGGTGGGAGCTGTTTTTT CASSLYPRWELFF
14 TRBJ2-2 TRBD2 TRBV2 TGTGCCAGCACACTAGCGTTAGGAACCGGGGAGCTGTTTTTT CASTLALGTGELFF
15 TRBJ2-3 NA TRBV19 TGTGCCAGTAGAGGGGGGACTATTCGCACAGATACGCAGTATTTT CASRGGTIRTDTQYF
14 TRBJ2-3 NA TRBV10-3 TGTGCCATCATGGGCAGAAAATCCACAGATACGCAGTATTTT CAIMGRKSTDTQYF
12 TRBJ1-2 TRBD1 TRBV19 TGTGCCAGTAGTGCGGGACAGGGTAGCTACACCTTC CASSAGQGSYTF
16 TRBJ1-1 TRBD1 TRBV7-9 TGTGCCAGCAGCCACGACCGGGACAGAAGAGAGACTGAAGCTTTCTTT CASSHDRDRRETEAFF
12 TRBJ1-5 TRBD1 TRBV28 TGTGCCAGCATTGACAGGGATCAGCCCCAGCATTTT CASIDRDQPQHF
14 TRBJ2-7 TRBD1 TRBV7-8 TGTGCCAGCCATACAGGGGCCACCACCTACGAGCAGTACTTC CASHTGATTYEQYF
17 TRBJ2-3 TRBD2 TRBV7-2 TGTGCCAGCAGCCCTCCGGGACTAGCGGGAGGTGCAGATACGCAGTATTTT CASSPPGLAGGADTQYF
14 TRBJ2-3 TRBD2 TRBV28 TGTGCCAGCCGTGCTAGCGGGGGGACAGATACGCAGTATTTT CASRASGGTDTQYF
15 TRBJ2-1 TRBD2 TRBV5-1 TGCGCCAGCAGCTTGGTAGCGGGCTCCTACAATGAGCAGTTCTTC CASSLVAGSYNEQFF
16 TRBJ2-3 TRBD2 TRBV7-3 TGTGCCAGCAGCTTAAAGACGGGAGGGCCACCAGATACGCAGTATTTT CASSLKTGGPPDTQYF
17 TRBJ2-1 NA TRBV13 TGTGCCAGCAGCCTGATACGGGACTCACGATTGGGAAATGAGCAGTTCTTC CASSLIRDSRLGNEQFF
14 TRBJ2-7 NA TRBV7-8 TGTGCCAGCAGCCTGGGCCAGGAGGGCTACGAGCAGTACTTC CASSLGQEGYEQYF
14 TRBJ2-2 NA TRBV7-6 TGTGCCAGCAGCTTCCTCGGAGAAGGCGGGGAGCTGTTTTTT CASSFLGEGGELFF
15 TRBJ2-3 TRBD1 TRBV30 TGTGCCTGGAGTGTAACAGGGGGCTCCACAGATACGCAGTATTTT CAWSVTGGSTDTQYF
12 TRBJ2-2 NA TRBV10-3 TGTGCCGCCCGACAGCAAACCGGGGAGCTGTTTTTT CAARQQTGELFF
14 TRBJ2-3 TRBD2 TRBV28 TGTGCCAGCAGGGCTAGCGGGAAGACAGATACGCAGTATTTT CASRASGKTDTQYF
15 TRBJ2-1 TRBD2 TRBV7-9 TGTGCCAGCAGCCTAAGCGGGGATGCAACTGATGAGCAGTTCTTC CASSLSGDATDEQFF
16 TRBJ2-3 TRBD2 TRBV4-2 TGTGCCAGCAGCCAGCTGATGGGGGGGGGCACAGATACGCAGTATTTT CASSQLMGGGTDTQYF
14 TRBJ2-7 TRBD1 TRBV18 TGTGCCAGCTCTTCAGGGGGCTTTTCTGGCGAGCAGTACTTC CASSSGGFSGEQYF
14 TRBJ1-5 TRBD1 TRBV10-3 TGTGCCATCAGCATGGACAGGGAAAATCAGCCCCAGCATTTT CAISMDRENQPQHF
15 TRBJ2-7 TRBD2 TRBV30 TGTGCCTGGACCCACAGGGCTAGCGGGAGCCGGGAGCAGTACTTC CAWTHRASGSREQYF
15 TRBJ2-1 TRBD2 TRBV7-9 TGTGCCAGCAGCTTCAGGACTAGGACGGGGAATGAGCAGTTCTTC CASSFRTRTGNEQFF
15 TRBJ1-5 TRBD1 TRBV6-1 TGTGCCAGCAGTGAGGGACAGGGAATGAATCAGCCCCAGCATTTT CASSEGQGMNQPQHF
14 TRBJ2-2 NA TRBV15 TGTGCCACCAGCCGCCGGACAGAAACCGGGGAGCTGTTTTTT CATSRRTETGELFF
13 TRBJ1-2 TRBD1 TRBV28 TGTGCCAGCAGCCTCCGGGACAGCTTTGGCTACACCTTC CASSLRDSFGYTF
17 TRBJ2-7 TRBD2 TRBV18 TGTGCCAGCACACTGAAAATGGGACTAGCGGACTCCTACGAGCAGTACTTC CASTLKMGLADSYEQYF
14 TRBJ1-4 TRBD1 TRBV7-6 TGTGCCAGCAGCTCGGGACAGCTCCATGAAAAACTGTTTTTT CASSSGQLHEKLFF
15 TRBJ1-1 NA TRBV10-3 TGTGCCATCAGTGAGTCAAAAGGAGTGGGAGCTGAAGCTTTCTTT CAISESKGVGAEAFF